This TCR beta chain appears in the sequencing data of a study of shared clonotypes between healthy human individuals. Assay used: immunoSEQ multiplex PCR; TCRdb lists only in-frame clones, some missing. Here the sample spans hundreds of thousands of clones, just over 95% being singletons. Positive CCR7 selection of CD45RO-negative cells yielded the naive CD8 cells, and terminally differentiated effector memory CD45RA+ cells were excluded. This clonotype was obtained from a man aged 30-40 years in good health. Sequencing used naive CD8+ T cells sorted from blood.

The CDR3 loop reads CASSSDSSSYNEQFF. The CDR3 coding sequence is TGTGCCAGCAGTTCGGACTCCAGCTCCTACAATGAGCAGTTCTTC. The rearrangement uses TRBV27 and TRBJ2-1, with a tentative D call TRBD2 (5 bases). The germline gives CDR1 MNHEY, CDR2 SMNVEV (reference sequence). Trimming cost V 4 bases and J 0 bases, with 10 bases left between them. CDR3 length: 15 amino acids.